Given below is one T cell receptor (beta chain) in context. The target of this receptor is not known. Base-call qualities are not available, and no considerably larger clone is one nucleotide away. This sample was included in a study of blood T cell repertoires in COVID-19 (dated by TCRdb to the early 2020s). Concerning the study at large: Samples from collaborators originated in the United States, Italy and Spain and spanned both the acute and convalescent phases of COVID-19. The prospective study material was composed of cDNA or gDNA derived from T cells, B-cell-depleted T cells, or PBMCs. The dataset comprised deeply sampled blood TCRbeta repertoires from subjects exposed to, actively infected with, or recovered from COVID-19. The repertoires were released in a freely available public database meant as a resource for research on the immune response to SARS-CoV-2. Samples were obtained from the ongoing ImmuneRACE study (first 160 participants) and from 1,000 to 1,500 subjects provided by 6 global collaborators. A de-identified subject ID, COVID-19 status, age in years and sex were almost always included in the sample metadata. HLA class I and class II types, where available, came from metadata supplied by the sample provider rather than from assay-based typing.

TCRbeta CDR3 regions were amplified from genomic DNA by means of the immunoSEQ Assay, a bias-controlled multiplex PCR. Per the original workflow: Within the assay, amplification of reference gene primers was used to estimate how many nucleated cells each sample contained. To quantify the absolute abundance of each unique TCRbeta CDR3 rearrangement, sequence reads were collapsed and filtered. For each sample, productive Simpson clonality was calculated as the square root of Simpson's diversity index across productive rearrangements. TCRdb took this table from immuneACCESS and kept in-frame rearrangements with V and J called. Such tables lack part of the clones; where checked against another copy, unresolved V genes explain under half of the gap, and the rest is unexplained. The D gene and trimming were derived from the DNA, and the V and J assignments and clone size from that table. The sample contains 400,000 or so clones, less than 95% of them found a single time. The top ten constitute 0.6% to 0.7% of the sample.

Trimming removed 4 bases from V and 1 base from J, leaving 7 bases between the germline ends. Its CDR3 holds 14 amino acids, cysteine through phenylalanine. The sequence is cut down to CDR3 DNA, 42 bases in frame from base 1. In the germline V gene, CDR1 corresponds to MNHEY and CDR2 to SVGAGI. Enrolling through a virtual design, the prospective study's participants ranged in age from roughly 18 to 90 years and lived across some 23 United States geographic areas. In the prospective study, cohorts were assigned on the basis of participant-reported clinical history obtained from a screening survey and a study questionnaire. Recovered participants in ImmuneRACE Cohort 3 were defined by two consecutive negative NP/OP PCR tests, clearance by a healthcare professional, or resolution of symptoms. In the prospective study, mobile phlebotomists collected whole blood, serum and a nasopharyngeal or oropharyngeal swab from each participant. Additional blood draws and questionnaires over an approximately 2-month period could optionally be provided by prospective study participants. Prospective study blood samples were shipped either frozen or at room temperature before DNA extraction.

Results the study describes overall, beyond this receptor: The amount of clinical and demographic metadata varied by source and participant and was provided uncurated.

The receptor was isolated from a man younger than 35 who had recovered from COVID-19. The sequencing input was PBMCs or T cells enriched from blood (not recorded which). The chain employs TRBV6-5 and TRBJ2-2; confidence is insufficient to name the D gene. The CDR3 protein: CASSFWRNTGELFF. The bases are TGTGCCAGCAGTTTTTGGAGGAACACCGGGGAGCTGTTTTTT.